This entry lists 29 T cell receptor beta chains sequenced from one sample in a study of cytomegalovirus exposure and HLA in healthy donors. TCRdb's copy holds only in-frame clones and misses some; the assay was immunoSEQ multiplex PCR. Of 250,000 to 350,000 clones listed, approximately 91% are singletons. Sequencing input: PBMCs. The receptor source for this set is a man aged 25-40 years in good health and CMV-seronegative.

V and J are TRBV5-1 and TRBJ1-4; D is uncertain. The V end was cut by 0 bases, the J end by 3 bases, with 21 bases between. Germline V gene sequence: CDR1 SGHRS, CDR2 YFSETQ. This CDR3 region has 19 residues. In DNA form, the CDR3 reads TGCGCCAGCAGCTTGGGGGCAGGATCAGGAACGATCTCTAATGAAAAACTGTTTTTT. As protein: CASSLGAGSGTISNEKLFF.

The chain has TRBV6-5 and TRBJ2-5, with D perhaps TRBD2 (6 bases). This CDR3 contains 15 residues. The V and J ends lost 1 base and 1 base respectively, with 10 bases between them. CDR1 MNHEY and CDR2 SVGAGI come from the germline V gene. DNA for the CDR3: TGTGCCAGCAGTTACTTGGGGGGACCCCAAGAGACCCAGTACTTC. Translating gives CASSYLGGPQETQYF.

This clone has only a few counts. The chain combines TRBV27 with TRBJ1-4; D remains unclear. Per germline, CDR1 MNHEY and CDR2 SMNVEV (reference sequence). V lost 2 bases, J lost 7 bases, and 8 bases lay in between. CDR3 length equals 13 residues. The CDR3 coding sequence is TGTGCCAGCAGTTTAGGACGGGGTGAAAAACTGTTTTTT. Translation: CASSLGRGEKLFF.

The rearrangement uses TRBV6-6 and TRBJ1-5, with TRBD1 matching 7 bases. Germline V CDR1 and CDR2: MNHNY, SVGAGI (reference sequence). V shed 6 bases and J 5 bases; nucleotides not matched to a gene: 7. CDR3 length: 14 residues. The CDR3: CASRTGAPYQPQHF. The CDR3 DNA is TGTGCCAGCAGAACAGGGGCACCTTATCAGCCCCAGCATTTT.

For the CDR3, the DNA is TGTGCCAGCAGAGGACAGGGGATTAACACCGGGGAGCTGTTTTTT. Translating gives CASRGQGINTGELFF. This chain joins TRBV6-1 and TRBJ2-2; 9 positions agree with TRBD1. V lost 6 bases to trimming and J lost 2 bases; unmatched junction nucleotides: 4. The CDR3 length is 15 residues. CDR1 is MNHNS, CDR2 SASEGT, per germline.

The rearrangement links TRBV4-3 to TRBJ1-5; 9 nucleotides line up with TRBD1. The CDR3 extends over 14 amino acids. Germline loops: CDR1 LGHNA, CDR2 YSLEER. The J segment lost 6 bases and the V segment lost 4 bases, leaving 4 bases of the junction unmatched. The DNA of the CDR3 is TGCGCCAGCAGCCCAACACAGGGGGCTCAGCCCCAGCATTTT. As protein: CASSPTQGAQPQHF.

The chain joins TRBV6-1 to TRBJ1-2; D is possibly TRBD1 (6 bases). Trimming removed 0 bases at V and 0 bases at J, with 11 bases between. Germline values: CDR1 MNHNS, CDR2 SASEGT. CDR3 length: 16 residues. CDR3 nucleotides: TGTGCCAGCAGTGAAGCGGTGGACAGCACTAACTATGGCTACACCTTC. Its protein product is CASSEAVDSTNYGYTF.

V is TRBV7-9 and J is TRBJ1-4, with a weak D call TRBD1 (5 bases). Germline CDR1 SEHNR, CDR2 FQNEAQ (reference sequence). This CDR3 is built from 16 residues. Deletions cut 3 bases from V and 0 bases from J, with 11 bases between. The CDR3 region has the DNA TGTGCCAGCAGCTTGGCCATAGGGGCAACTAATGAAAAACTGTTTTTT. It encodes CASSLAIGATNEKLFF.

For the CDR3, the DNA is TGTGCCAGCAGTTTATCCGGGGTCCGCACTGAAGCTTTCTTT. This translates into CASSLSGVRTEAFF. J is TRBJ1-1 and V is TRBV27; D not resolved. Trimming took 0 bases from V and 4 from J, leaving 9 bases between them. Germline V gene data show CDR1 as MNHEY and CDR2 as SMNVEV (reference sequence). This CDR3 is 14 amino acids long.

The genes are TRBV21-1 and TRBJ1-1; the table's D call, TRBD1, has no DNA check behind it. TRBV21-1 is tagged as a pseudogene. The CDR3 extends over 10 amino acids. The CDR3 DNA follows: TGTGCCAGCAGCCCTACAGGGGGCATTTTC. It encodes CASSPTGGIF.

The chain employs TRBV5-4 and TRBJ2-7; 7 bases are shared with TRBD2. The CDR3 has 13 residues. Trimming cost V 1 base and J 2 bases; bases outside gene matches: 0. Germline lookup yields CDR1 SGHNT and CDR2 YYREEE (reference sequence). CDR3 in DNA: TGTGCCAGCAGCTTGCGGGGGGCCTACGAGCAGTACTTC. It specifies CASSLRGAYEQYF.

The CDR3 region is CASSQQIPDTQYF. The CDR3 nucleotides are TGCGCCAGCAGCCAACAGATTCCAGATACGCAGTATTTT. The rearrangement links TRBV4-1 to TRBJ2-3, with no clear D. The CDR3 extends over 13 amino acids. Trimming took 2 bases from V and 4 from J, leaving 7 bases between them. Germline V gene lookup returns CDR1 MGHRA and CDR2 YSYEKL.

This clone was counted between two and nine times. The V and J genes are TRBV10-3 and TRBJ2-5; D might be TRBD1 (6 bases). The V gene's germline CDR1 is ENHRY and CDR2 SYGVKD. Trimming stripped 4 bases from V and 1 base from J, with 7 bases between. CDR3 size: 13 residues. The CDR3 nucleotides read TGTGCCATCAGTGGGGACATCCAAGAGACCCAGTACTTC. The encoded protein is CAISGDIQETQYF.

The chain joins TRBV4-1 to TRBJ2-7; perhaps TRBD2 as D (5 bases). Trimming shortened V by 1 base and J by 3 bases, and 7 bases separated the two germline ends. The CDR3 sequence is 13 residues long. Germline V lookup: CDR1 MGHRA, CDR2 YSYEKL. The CDR3 DNA follows: TGCGCCAGCAGCCAAGCCGGGGACTACGAGCAGTACTTC. Translated: CASSQAGDYEQYF.

The V gene is TRBV6-5, the J gene TRBJ1-1; D call uncertain. The CDR3 length is 13 residues. Trimming shortened V by 7 bases and J by 1 base, and 10 bases separated the two germline ends. CDR1 and CDR2 (germline): MNHEY, SVGAGI. CDR3 sequence: CASKFGENTEAFF. CDR3 nucleotides: TGTGCCAGCAAGTTCGGTGAGAACACTGAAGCTTTCTTT.

In this sample, this clone turned up a few times. Written as DNA, the CDR3 is TGTGCCAGCAGCTTCGGGAGCCTAACCACTGAAGCTTTCTTT. Encoded protein: CASSFGSLTTEAFF. The chain has TRBV11-2 and TRBJ1-1; D remains ambiguous. Germline lookup yields CDR1 SGHAT and CDR2 FQNNGV. This CDR3 has 14 residues. Between the trimmed V and J ends, which lost 3 bases and 4 bases, there was a span of 12 bases. Based on the CDR3 plus reference TRBV11-2 and TRBJ1-1, the full variable domain is EAGVAQSPRYKIIEKRQSVAFWCNPISGHATLYWYQQILGQGPKLLIQFQNNGVVDDSQLPKDRFSAERLKGVDSTLKIQPAKLEDSAVYLCASSFGSLTTEAFFGQGTRLTVV.

The V gene is TRBV7-8, the J gene TRBJ2-5; the D gene is possibly TRBD1 (6 bases). The V gene's germline CDR1 is SGHVS and CDR2 FQNEAQ. The V end lost 6 bases, the J end lost 5 bases, and 22 bases lay between the germline ends. There are 16 residues in the CDR3. The CDR3, as DNA: TGTGCCAGCAGTTTACTTACAGGGCGGGTAGGGGAGACCCAGTACTTC. It translates to CASSLLTGRVGETQYF.

The J gene is TRBJ2-7, the V gene TRBV6-5; the match to TRBD2 covers 7 bases. With V trimmed by 10 bases and J by 7 bases, 4 bases remained unmatched. Germline assignment: CDR1 MNHEY and CDR2 SVGAGI. The CDR3 extends over 10 amino acids. CDR3 DNA sequence: TGTGCCACAGGCGGGAGAGAGCAGTACTTC. Translating it yields CATGGREQYF.

V is TRBV5-4 and J is TRBJ1-1; TRBD1 matches at 8 bases. Germline CDR1 and CDR2: SGHNT and YYREEE (reference sequence). J was trimmed by 1 base and V by 4 bases; bases with no gene match: 3. This CDR3 region has 14 residues. The DNA for the CDR3 is TGTGCCAGCAGCCACAGGGGGGGGAACACTGAAGCTTTCTTT. It is translated as CASSHRGGNTEAFF.

This chain connects TRBV2 to TRBJ2-5; 10 bases fit TRBD2. V lost 7 bases and J lost 5; bases outside the gene matches: 7. CDR3 length: 14 amino acids. Germline lookup yields CDR1 SNHLY and CDR2 FYNNEI. CDR3 DNA: TGTGCCAGCATTCCCAGCGGGGGGGAGGAGACCCAGTACTTC. This translates into CASIPSGGEETQYF.

The gene calls are TRBV9 and TRBJ1-1; 8 bases line up with TRBD1. V gave up 4 bases and J gave up 1 base; unmatched junction bases: 3. This CDR3 is built from 14 residues. Germline-derived CDR1 and CDR2 are SGDLS and YYNGEE. This CDR3 reads CASSYGQGNTEAFF. CDR3 in DNA: TGTGCCAGCAGCTACGGACAGGGGAACACTGAAGCTTTCTTT.

V gene TRBV18 combines with J gene TRBJ1-1; D call uncertain. V was trimmed by 6 bases and J by 1 base, leaving 6 bases between them. Germline lookup yields CDR1 KGHSH and CDR2 LQKENI. The CDR3 length is 12 residues. CDR3 DNA sequence: TGTGCCAGCTCGGCGGGGAACACTGAAGCTTTCTTT. This encodes CASSAGNTEAFF.

The table lists this clone with a count of one. The chain links TRBV5-6 to TRBJ1-2, with 9 positions matching TRBD1. The CDR3 is 14 amino acids. Trimming removed 5 bases from V and 1 base from J; junction bases left unmatched: 3. The germline V gene encodes CDR1 SGHDT and CDR2 YYEEEE. CDR3 protein: CASRNRGRNYGYTF. CDR3 bases: TGTGCCAGCAGAAACAGGGGGCGTAACTATGGCTACACCTTC.

The chain has TRBV19 and TRBJ2-7; the match to TRBD2 covers 13 bases. Germline V gene sequence: CDR1 LNHDA, CDR2 SQIVND (reference sequence). The V and J ends lost 6 bases and 2 bases, in that order; junction bases with no gene match: 4. The CDR3 is made up of 15 amino acids. The CDR3, as DNA: TGTGCCAGTAGCGATACTAGCGGGGGGGCCTACGAGCAGTACTTC. It encodes CASSDTSGGAYEQYF.

The genes are TRBV27 and TRBJ1-4; the match to TRBD1 covers 10 bases. Germline V lookup: CDR1 MNHEY, CDR2 SMNVEV (reference sequence). CDR3 size: 18 residues. V gave up 0 bases and J gave up 6 bases; unmatched junction bases: 10. The CDR3 sequence is CASSLSTNPGQGDEKLFF. The DNA for the CDR3 is TGTGCCAGCAGTTTATCGACGAACCCTGGACAGGGGGATGAAAAACTGTTTTTT.

This clone was seen only once. This chain connects TRBV10-1 to TRBJ1-2; 12 nucleotides align to TRBD1. This CDR3 region has 18 residues. V dropped 6 bases and J dropped 0; count of bases not matched to a gene: 11. The germline gives CDR1 WNHNN, CDR2 SYGVQD (reference sequence). The chain's CDR3 is CASRLPPGQGASNYGYTF. In DNA, the CDR3 is TGCGCCAGCAGGCTCCCCCCGGGACAGGGGGCTTCTAACTATGGCTACACCTTC.

The genes are TRBV5-1 and TRBJ2-3; 7 bases are shared with TRBD1. CDR3 length: 15 amino acids. J lost 0 bases, V lost 0 bases, and 1 base had no gene match. CDR1 is SGHRS, CDR2 YFSETQ, per germline. In nucleotides, the CDR3 is TGCGCCAGCAGCTTGGAGGGGGCTAGCACAGATACGCAGTATTTT. Encoded protein: CASSLEGASTDTQYF.

The genes are TRBV5-6 and TRBJ2-7; TRBD2 aligns across 7 bases. Germline V gene sequence: CDR1 SGHDT, CDR2 YYEEEE. J gave up 5 bases and V 5 bases, and 10 bases lay outside the gene matches. This CDR3 comprises 14 residues. Written as DNA, the CDR3 is TGTGCCAGCAGTTGGGACTCCCGGGGGGACGAGCAGTACTTC. Translating gives CASSWDSRGDEQYF. The complete variable domain, with remaining parts taken from reference TRBV5-6 and TRBJ2-7, reads DAGVTQSPTHLIKTRGQQVTLRCSPKSGHDTVSWYQQALGQGPQFIFQYYEEEERQRGNFPDRFSGHQFPNYSSELNVNALLLGDSALYLCASSWDSRGDEQYFGPGTRLTVT.

In this sample, this clone turned up once. The gene calls are TRBV6-5 and TRBJ2-3; D not certain. The germline V gene encodes CDR1 MNHEY and CDR2 SVGAGI. This CDR3 region has 13 residues. V dropped 7 bases and J dropped 2 bases, with 10 bases sitting between them. CDR3: CASKAEHTDTQYF. The CDR3 bases are TGTGCCAGCAAGGCGGAGCACACAGATACGCAGTATTTT.